The 17 T cell receptor beta chains below were found in one sample sequenced in a study of Graves' ophthalmopathy and Graves' hyperthyroidism. RNA transcripts yielded amplified TCR beta CDR3 regions. First-round RT-PCR relied on HTBI primers, and a second-round multiplex PCR came next. A single record per CDR3 protein comes from TCRdb applying MiXCR to the multiplex PCR reads. In the table there are 52,000 or so distinct CDR3 sequences, around 50% of which are singletons. The source material was peripheral blood. The receptors originated from an adult woman with Graves' ophthalmopathy.

This clonotype has more than one count but fewer than ten. This chain joins TRBV7-6 and TRBJ1-6; D might be TRBD1 (5 bases). Germline CDR1 reads SGHVS; CDR2 reads FNYEAQ. V was shortened by 6 bases and J by 8 bases, with 14 bases between the two germline ends. CDR3 length equals 14 residues. DNA for the CDR3: TGTGCCAGCAGGCCAGGGACGGACGATTCACCCCTCCACTTT. This gives the protein CASRPGTDDSPLHF.

This rearrangement joins TRBV2 to TRBJ2-5, with 9 nucleotides matching TRBD2. V dropped 7 bases and J dropped 0; count of bases not matched to a gene: 12. This CDR3 contains 17 residues. Germline CDR1 SNHLY, CDR2 FYNNEI. The CDR3: CASKADRAGGYQETQYF. The CDR3 DNA is TGTGCCAGCAAGGCCGACCGAGCGGGGGGCTACCAAGAGACCCAGTACTTC.

CDR3: CSAGGGLNYGYTF. CDR3 coding DNA: TGCAGTGCTGGGGGGGGACTTAACTATGGCTACACCTTC. The V call is TRBV20-1, the J call TRBJ1-2, with a possible D match to TRBD1 (5 bases). With 5 bases removed from V and 1 base from J, the gap between germline ends came to 11 bases. The germline V gene has CDR1 DFQATT and CDR2 SNEGSKA (reference sequence). This CDR3 has 13 residues.

This clonotype was picked up many times. The rearrangement joins TRBV19 to TRBJ1-2; 10 nucleotides match TRBD1. J lost 8 bases, V lost 5 bases, and 8 bases had no gene match. Per the germline V gene, CDR1 is LNHDA and CDR2 is SQIVND (reference sequence). The CDR3 consists of 14 residues. CDR3 region: CASSGIDRGQGYTF. The DNA for the CDR3 is TGTGCCAGTAGTGGCATAGACAGGGGGCAAGGCTACACCTTC.

This clonotype was counted at least ten times. The chain combines TRBV28 with TRBJ1-1; D unclear. The CDR3 runs to 15 residues. The V gene lost 5 bases and the J gene lost 1 base, with 14 bases spanning the gap. Germline values: CDR1 MDHEN, CDR2 SYDVKM. In nucleotides, the CDR3 is TGTGCCAGCAGTCCCCTAGGGCGGGGGAACACTGAAGCTTTCTTT. This codes for CASSPLGRGNTEAFF.

This clonotype was detected many times. The chain uses TRBV2 and TRBJ2-5, with 10 bases that match TRBD1. V shed 5 bases and J 3 bases; nucleotides not matched to a gene: 6. Germline assignment: CDR1 SNHLY and CDR2 FYNNEI. This CDR3 is 15 amino acids long. The CDR3 protein is CASSPLTGGKETQYF. CDR3 in DNA: TGTGCCAGCAGTCCCCTGACAGGGGGCAAAGAGACCCAGTACTTC.

This clonotype was recorded many times. The J gene is TRBJ2-7, the V gene TRBV6-1; D gene uncertain. This CDR3 comprises 12 residues. From germline, CDR1 is MNHNS and CDR2 SASEGT. V shed 4 bases and J shed 4 bases, with 8 bases lying between them. The CDR3 DNA sequence: TGTGCCAGCAGTGGAAAGGAGTACGAGCAGTACTTC. As protein: CASSGKEYEQYF.

The rearrangement links TRBV5-1 to TRBJ2-1, with TRBD1 matching over 8 bases. Germline V CDR1 and CDR2: SGHRS, YFSETQ. Trimming took 0 bases from V and 5 from J; bases not matched to a gene: 7. CDR3 size: 16 residues. CDR3 bases: TGCGCCAGCAGCTTGGCGGCGGGACAGGTTAACAATGAGCAGTTCTTC. Translating it yields CASSLAAGQVNNEQFF.

The chain recombines TRBV4-1 with TRBJ2-3; D remains ambiguous. Germline CDR1 and CDR2: MGHRA and YSYEKL. V was clipped by 0 bases and J by 0 bases, with 7 bases between them. The CDR3 consists of 15 residues. Here the CDR3 reads CASSQDPDSTDTQYF. The CDR3, as DNA: TGCGCCAGCAGCCAAGATCCTGACAGCACAGATACGCAGTATTTT.

As to this clonotype: A clone one base away is much larger, so this may be a read error. The chain links TRBV7-3 to TRBJ2-3; TRBD2 aligns across 16 bases. There are 19 residues in the CDR3. The germline CDR1 and CDR2 sequences are SGHTA and FQGTGA. The CDR3 DNA follows: TGTGCCAGCAGTCATCCTCCGGGACTAGCGGGAGGGCGAACAGATACGCGGTATTTT. This translates into CASSHPPGLAGGRTDTRYF.

The genes are TRBV10-3 and TRBJ2-7; 7 bases are shared with TRBD2. The V gene end was trimmed by 4 bases and the J gene end by 0 bases; junction bases not matched to a gene: 3. Germline V gene data show CDR1 as ENHRY and CDR2 as SYGVKD. This CDR3 has 14 amino acids. The CDR3 spells CAISVERDSYEQYF. The CDR3 coding sequence is TGTGCCATCAGTGTTGAGCGGGACTCCTACGAGCAGTACTTC.

Of note for this clonotype: Relative to the germline gene, one junction end is altered; a read error may explain this. In DNA, the CDR3 is TGCAGCGCTGAAGGGACTAGCGGACGTAATGAGCAGTTCTTC. Amino acid sequence: CSAEGTSGRNEQFF. The chain links TRBV29-1 to TRBJ2-1; 11 bases are shared with TRBD2. The CDR3 is 14 residues long. CDR1 and CDR2 from the germline V gene are SQVTM and ANQGSEA.

This rearrangement joins TRBV6-5 to TRBJ2-5; TRBD2 matches at 7 bases. The germline CDR1 and CDR2 sequences are MNHEY and SVGAGI. The CDR3 consists of 13 residues. V lost 5 bases to trimming and J lost 4 bases; unmatched junction nucleotides: 4. The CDR3 reads CASSIIAGETQYF. The CDR3 DNA reads as TGTGCCAGCAGTATCATAGCGGGAGAGACCCAGTACTTC.

Only a few counts were recorded for this clonotype. The chain has TRBV19 and TRBJ2-2; 7 bases are a match to TRBD1. The trim removed 9 bases at V and 3 bases at J, leaving 16 bases unmatched. The germline V gene encodes CDR1 LNHDA and CDR2 SQIVND (reference sequence). This CDR3 has 17 amino acids. The CDR3, as DNA: TGTGCCAGCGAGACTACTACCGGGACAGAGTACACCGGGGAGCTGTTTTTT. Translation: CASETTTGTEYTGELFF.

This clonotype came up many times. V usage is TRBV5-8 and J usage is TRBJ2-7, with TRBD1 matching 7 bases. The V and J ends lost 5 bases and 0 bases, in that order; junction bases with no gene match: 8. The length of the CDR3 is 15 residues. Germline V gene data show CDR1 as SGHTS and CDR2 as YDEGEE. The CDR3 region is CASRTGTESSYEQYF. CDR3 DNA sequence: TGTGCCAGCAGGACCGGGACAGAGAGCTCCTACGAGCAGTACTTC. The variable domain in full, with the rest retrieved from reference TRBV5-8 and TRBJ2-7, is EAGVTQSPTHLIKTRGQQATLRCSPISGHTSVYWYQQALGLGLQFLLWYDEGEERNRGNFPPRFSGRQFPNYSSELNVNALELEDSALYLCASRTGTESSYEQYFGPGTRLTVT.

This clonotype was picked up many times. This chain connects TRBV7-9 to TRBJ1-1, with no clear D. The CDR3 runs 12 residues. V lost 7 bases and J lost 6, with 12 bases in between. Germline loops: CDR1 SEHNR, CDR2 FQNEAQ (reference sequence). The CDR3 coding sequence is TGTGCCAGCACCCAAGAGTCCGCTGAAGCTTTCTTT. Protein product: CASTQESAEAFF.

This clonotype was recorded only once. DNA of the CDR3: TGTGCCAGCAACCCCGGACAGGGGGCGCTCGATGGCTACACCTTC. Its protein is CASNPGQGALDGYTF. The rearrangement uses TRBV6-1 and TRBJ1-2, with TRBD1 identical over 11 bases. The CDR3 spans 15 residues. V gave up 7 bases and J gave up 6 bases; unmatched junction bases: 10. Germline CDR1 and CDR2: MNHNS and SASEGT.